The clone carrying this T cell receptor beta chain has just a few counts. The antigen is not known. Germline values: CDR1 SEHNR, CDR2 FQNEAQ (reference sequence). This CDR3 is 14 amino acids long. Trimming pared 5 bases from V and 5 bases from J, leaving 13 bases between. The data stem from a study of T cell repertoires in cytomegalovirus infection. Study in general: Based on public TCR beta signatures, there were indications of CMV infection and of a matching HLA type.

MiXCR, run by TCRdb on the reads, gives a single entry per CDR3 protein. The table lists about 320,000 distinct CDR3 sequences, more than 8% of them singletons. General study points: Dominating the ex vivo response were HLA-C-restricted CMV-specific TCR beta clonotypes. Totalled public TCR beta family frequency picked out people who carried CMV plus the relevant HLA.

V gene TRBV7-9 combines with J gene TRBJ2-1, with D perhaps matching TRBD1 or TRBD2 (5 bases each). Sequenced input: PBMCs. The TCR was taken from a human donor in good health (CMV status not recorded). Some clones in this sample may be carry-over from other donors' samples. The CDR3 region is CASSVTGRDNEQFF. CDR3 nucleotides: TGTGCCAGCAGCGTGACGGGACGAGACAATGAGCAGTTCTTC.